This T cell receptor beta chain was captured in a study of monozygotic twins with inflammatory bowel disease. The total RNA came straight from whole blood, and T cells were not sorted beforehand. PCR of TCRalpha and TCRbeta cDNA was nested, with two rounds of about 16 and 10 cycles. After re-calling the 5' RACE reads, TCRdb lists one entry per CDR3 protein, DNA absent. The table for this sample gives about 160,000 distinct CDR3 sequences. In germline, CDR1 is SGHVS, CDR2 FNYEAQ. The CDR3 is 13 residues long. The chain combines TRBV7-6 with TRBJ2-1; lacking DNA, the TRBD2 call made by TCRdb goes unchecked. The sequencing input was blood. This receptor was obtained from a human donor with ulcerative colitis or Crohn's disease, or a healthy co-twin of an affected twin (not recorded which). CDR3: CASSLSPTSKQFF.